One sample yielded the 18 T cell receptor beta chains listed below, sequenced in a study of shared clonotypes between healthy human individuals. TCRdb's copy holds only in-frame clones and misses some; the assay was immunoSEQ multiplex PCR. This repertoire shows about 600,000 clones, around 95% found once; its top ten account for roughly 0.1%. CD8 cells classed as naive were CD45RO-negative and positively selected for CCR7, excluding terminally differentiated effector memory CD45RA+ cells. The specimen sequenced was naive CD8+ T cells sorted from blood. The receptors derive from a woman in her 30s in good health.

The chain links TRBV27 to TRBJ2-2; D is undetermined. Trimming removed 3 bases at V and 4 bases at J, with 6 bases between. Per germline, CDR1 MNHEY and CDR2 SMNVEV (reference sequence). The CDR3 has 13 residues. The CDR3 region is CASSFRPTGELFF. For the CDR3, the DNA is TGTGCCAGCAGTTTCCGGCCCACCGGGGAGCTGTTTTTT.

The DNA for the CDR3 is TGTGCCAGCAGCTTAAGATGGGGGACGGAGAAACTGTTTTTT. Its protein product is CASSLRWGTEKLFF. The chain combines TRBV7-8 with TRBJ1-4; weak D call: TRBD1 (5 bases). This CDR3 is 14 amino acids long. Deletions cut 2 bases from V and 11 bases from J, with 15 bases between. Germline CDR1 is SGHVS and CDR2 is FQNEAQ.

V and J are TRBV13 and TRBJ2-2; possibly TRBD1 for D (5 bases). CDR1 and CDR2 from the germline V gene are PRHDT and FYEKMQ (reference sequence). V dropped 0 bases and J dropped 2 bases, with 19 bases sitting between them. The CDR3 contains 19 residues. In nucleotides, the CDR3 is TGTGCCAGCAGCTTAGGACAGGTAGTAAGCCTAATAAACACCGGGGAGCTGTTTTTT. Protein product: CASSLGQVVSLINTGELFF.

The chain is built from TRBV6-1 and TRBJ2-7; 8 nucleotides agree with TRBD1. The junction had 1 base not matched to a gene; V was cut back by 2 bases and J by 1 base. The V gene's germline CDR1 is MNHNS and CDR2 SASEGT. The CDR3 is 14 amino acids. The CDR3 region is CASSERDRSYEQYF. CDR3 nucleotide sequence: TGTGCCAGCAGTGAAAGGGACAGGTCCTACGAGCAGTACTTC.

The J gene is TRBJ2-7, the V gene TRBV6-1; D possibly corresponds to TRBD1 (5 bases). There are 15 residues in the CDR3. CDR1 MNHNS and CDR2 SASEGT come from the germline V gene. V was clipped by 1 base and J by 1 base, with 11 bases between them. In DNA form, the CDR3 reads TGTGCCAGCAGTGAAGAGTGGACAACTTCCTACGAGCAGTACTTC. This sequence encodes CASSEEWTTSYEQYF.

V usage is TRBV13 and J usage is TRBJ2-7; maybe TRBD2 (5 bases). V dropped 6 bases and J dropped 2 bases, with 14 bases sitting between them. Germline-derived CDR1 and CDR2 are PRHDT and FYEKMQ (reference sequence). The CDR3 has 14 amino acids. The CDR3 sequence is CASSKGRGTYEQYF. CDR3 nucleotide sequence: TGTGCCAGCAGTAAAGGTCGGGGAACCTACGAGCAGTACTTC.

On this clone: This same CDR3 is encoded by further DNA sequences in the sample. The chain recombines TRBV2 with TRBJ2-1; D not resolved. CDR3 length: 11 amino acids. Germline CDR1 and CDR2: SNHLY and FYNNEI. The V gene lost 3 bases and the J gene lost 6 bases, with 3 bases spanning the gap. The CDR3 coding sequence is TGTGCCAGCAGTGATTCCAATGAGCAGTTCTTC. Amino acid sequence: CASSDSNEQFF.

The V call is TRBV6-4, the J call TRBJ2-7; possibly TRBD2 for D (5 bases). The CDR3 has 13 amino acids. V lost 5 bases and J lost 6, with 14 bases in between. CDR1 is MRHNA, CDR2 SNTAGT, per germline. The CDR3 nucleotides read TGTGCCAGCAGTCTCGGCCCTCGGGGCGAGCAGTACTTC. Its protein product is CASSLGPRGEQYF.

J is TRBJ2-1 and V is TRBV7-9; TRBD1 agrees at 8 bases. The germline V gene encodes CDR1 SEHNR and CDR2 FQNEAQ (reference sequence). After removal of 5 bases from V and 5 bases from J, the junction contained 8 bases not matched to a gene. The CDR3 runs to 15 residues. This chain's CDR3 is CASSLGQGIHNEQFF. DNA for the CDR3: TGTGCCAGCAGCCTCGGACAGGGAATCCACAATGAGCAGTTCTTC. The entire variable domain, with the rest obtained from reference TRBV7-9 and TRBJ2-1, is as follows: DTGVSQNPRHKITKRGQNVTFRCDPISEHNRLYWYRQTLGQGPEFLTYFQNEAQLEKSRLLSDRFSAERPKGSFSTLEIQRTEQGDSAMYLCASSLGQGIHNEQFFGPGTRLTVL.

CDR3 sequence (DNA): TGTGCCAGCAGCGTAGGGACTAGCGTGGTTGAGCAGTACTTC. It codes for CASSVGTSVVEQYF. The V call is TRBV9, the J call TRBJ2-7, with TRBD2 identical over 9 bases. Per the germline V gene, CDR1 is SGDLS and CDR2 is YYNGEE. Unmatched junction bases numbered 5, after V lost 0 bases and J lost 7 bases. The CDR3 contains 14 residues.

Concerning this clone itself: The same CDR3 arises from other DNA sequences in this sample as well. V gene TRBV28 combines with J gene TRBJ1-1; D remains unclear. Trimming pared 3 bases from V and 8 bases from J, leaving 7 bases between. CDR1 and CDR2 from the germline V gene are MDHEN and SYDVKM. This CDR3 region has 11 residues. CDR3 DNA: TGTGCCAGCAGTTTTTTGACAGAAGCTTTCTTT. Encoded protein: CASSFLTEAFF.

The V gene is TRBV27, the J gene TRBJ2-7; 8 positions agree with TRBD1. Losses at the gene ends were 9 bases for V and 3 bases for J; bases not matched to a gene: 13. The germline V gene encodes CDR1 MNHEY and CDR2 SMNVEV (reference sequence). This CDR3 spans 15 amino acids. CDR3 residues: CASKTTGTGIYEQYF. The CDR3 coding sequence is TGTGCCAGTAAGACAACCGGGACAGGAATCTACGAGCAGTACTTC.

The chain combines TRBV28 with TRBJ1-3, with D possibly TRBD1 on 5 matching bases. Per germline, CDR1 MDHEN and CDR2 SYDVKM. V gave up 2 bases and J gave up 0 bases, with 8 bases separating them. The CDR3 is made up of 15 amino acids. The CDR3 DNA is TGTGCCAGCAGTTTAGACGGGACCTCTGGAAACACCATATATTTT. Amino acid sequence: CASSLDGTSGNTIYF.

V gene TRBV7-9 combines with J gene TRBJ2-5; 12 bases line up with TRBD2. The J segment lost 5 bases and the V segment lost 4 bases, leaving 5 bases of the junction unmatched. The germline gives CDR1 SEHNR, CDR2 FQNEAQ (reference sequence). The length of the CDR3 is 15 residues. The CDR3 here is CASSSLAGGRETQYF. DNA for the CDR3: TGTGCCAGCAGCTCCCTAGCGGGAGGGCGGGAGACCCAGTACTTC.

The rearrangement links TRBV5-6 to TRBJ2-1; D remains ambiguous. The V gene lost 0 bases and the J gene lost 3 bases, with 10 bases spanning the gap. Per germline, CDR1 SGHDT and CDR2 YYEEEE. The CDR3 sequence is 15 residues long. CDR3 sequence (DNA): TGTGCCAGCAGCTTGGGGGTTACTCTCTACAATGAGCAGTTCTTC. Its protein product is CASSLGVTLYNEQFF.

Only one count was recorded for this clone. The rearrangement uses TRBV6-5 and TRBJ1-1; D is uncertain. Looked up from germline, CDR1 is MNHEY and CDR2 is SVGAGI. Trimming removed 0 bases at V and 4 bases at J, with 12 bases between. There are 15 residues in the CDR3. The DNA of the CDR3 is TGTGCCAGCAGTTACTCAGCTGGAGGGTCCACTGAAGCTTTCTTT. The encoded protein is CASSYSAGGSTEAFF.

The chain uses TRBV21-1 and TRBJ2-5; the table's D gene call, TRBD1, was not cross checked with the DNA. TRBV21-1 is classified as a pseudogene. The CDR3 length is 13 residues. In nucleotides, the CDR3 is TGTGCCAGCAGCATAGGGACAGGGGAGACCCAGTACTTC. As protein: CASSIGTGETQYF.

The chain couples TRBV7-2 to TRBJ2-7; TRBD2 matches 7 bases. Germline values: CDR1 SGHTA, CDR2 FQGNSA. Trimming removed 5 bases from V and 2 bases from J; junction bases left unmatched: 12. The CDR3 totals 16 residues. CDR3 nucleotide sequence: TGTGCCAGCAGCCCGAGGGAGGGGCCGAATGCCTACGAGCAGTACTTC. Protein product: CASSPREGPNAYEQYF.